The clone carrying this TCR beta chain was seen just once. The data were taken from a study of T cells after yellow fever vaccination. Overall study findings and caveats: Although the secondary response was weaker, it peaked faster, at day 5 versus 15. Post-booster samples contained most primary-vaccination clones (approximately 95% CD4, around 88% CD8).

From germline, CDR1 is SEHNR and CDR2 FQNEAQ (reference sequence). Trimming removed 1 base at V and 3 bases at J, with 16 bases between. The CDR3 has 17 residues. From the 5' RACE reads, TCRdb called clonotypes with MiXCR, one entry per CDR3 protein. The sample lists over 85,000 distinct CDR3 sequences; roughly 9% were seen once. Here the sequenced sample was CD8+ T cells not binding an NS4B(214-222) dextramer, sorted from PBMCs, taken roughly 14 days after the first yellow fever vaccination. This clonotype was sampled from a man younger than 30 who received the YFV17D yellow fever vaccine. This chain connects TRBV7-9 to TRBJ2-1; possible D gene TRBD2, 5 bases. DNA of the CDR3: TGTGCCAGCAGCTTAGAAGTCGGCGGGCCGGTCTACAATGAGCAGTTCTTC. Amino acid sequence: CASSLEVGGPVYNEQFF. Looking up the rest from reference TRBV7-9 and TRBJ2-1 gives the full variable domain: DTGVSQNPRHKITKRGQNVTFRCDPISEHNRLYWYRQTLGQGPEFLTYFQNEAQLEKSRLLSDRFSAERPKGSFSTLEIQRTEQGDSAMYLCASSLEVGGPVYNEQFFGPGTRLTVL.